This is a list of T cell receptor beta chains from one sample in a study of T cell responses to AZD1222 COVID-19 vaccine. TCRdb's table, derived via immunoSEQ multiplex PCR, lists solely in-frame clones and lacks some. The data show about 140,000 clones, around nine tenths seen once. The material was peripheral blood, obtained on day 0 of AZD1222 vaccination. The receptors stem from an adult in good health. CDR3s include the opening cysteine and the closing phenylalanine or tryptophan. A D gene is named only where the DNA matches it firmly. The size field is filled for only some rows; it gives once, few, many or a size class.

J: TRBJ2-3; size: -; V: TRBV6-5; D: -; CDR3: CASSYTVDTDTQYF; DNA: TGTGCCAGCAGTTACACGGTCGACACAGATACGCAGTATTTT
J: TRBJ1-1; size: -; V: TRBV6-1; D: -; CDR3: CASSVPGHQPNTEAFF; DNA: TGTGCCAGCAGTGTTCCGGGACACCAACCGAACACTGAAGCTTTCTTT
J: TRBJ2-1; size: -; V: TRBV5-1; D: -; CDR3: CASSFDSPGSSYNEQFF; DNA: TGCGCCAGCAGCTTCGATTCGCCGGGGAGCTCCTACAATGAGCAGTTCTTC
J: TRBJ1-3; size: once; V: TRBV7-8; D: -; CDR3: CASSSVGGLGGNTIYF; DNA: TGTGCCAGCAGCTCGGTCGGGGGGCTAGGAGGAAACACCATATATTTT
J: TRBJ1-1; size: -; V: TRBV5-1; D: -; CDR3: CASSLEGNTEAFF; DNA: TGCGCCAGCAGCTTGGAGGGGAACACTGAAGCTTTCTTT
J: TRBJ2-1; size: few; V: TRBV19; D: TRBD2; CDR3: CASSIKRGGSYNEQFF; DNA: TGTGCCAGTAGTATTAAGCGGGGGGGCTCCTACAATGAGCAGTTCTTC
J: TRBJ1-6; size: -; V: TRBV30; D: -; CDR3: CAWSGQKNSPLHF; DNA: TGTGCCTGGAGCGGACAGAAAAATTCACCCCTCCACTTT
J: TRBJ2-7; size: -; V: TRBV6-5; D: -; CDR3: CASYAARGSYEQYF; DNA: TGTGCCAGTTACGCAGCAAGGGGTTCCTACGAGCAGTACTTC
J: TRBJ1-1; size: -; V: TRBV12-3/TRBV12-4; D: -; CDR3: CASSFLSGEAFF; DNA: TGTGCCAGCAGTTTTTTGTCAGGTGAAGCTTTCTTT
J: TRBJ1-1; size: -; V: TRBV9; D: -; CDR3: CASSVDPENTEAFF; DNA: TGTGCCAGCAGCGTAGATCCGGAGAACACTGAAGCTTTCTTT
J: TRBJ2-2; size: few; V: TRBV10-1; D: TRBD2; CDR3: CATGTSPTGELFF; DNA: TGCGCCACCGGGACTAGCCCCACCGGGGAGCTGTTTTTT
J: TRBJ1-2; size: -; V: TRBV7-8; D: TRBD1; CDR3: CASSNGTGLYGYTF; DNA: TGTGCCAGCAGCAACGGGACAGGGCTTTACGGCTACACCTTC
J: TRBJ2-3; size: -; V: TRBV18; D: -; CDR3: CASSPRQVSTDTQYF; DNA: TGTGCCAGCTCACCAAGGCAGGTGAGCACAGATACGCAGTATTTT
J: TRBJ2-5; size: -; V: TRBV7-2; D: -; CDR3: CASSFGGPQETQYF; DNA: TGTGCCAGCAGTTTTGGAGGACCTCAAGAGACCCAGTACTTC
J: TRBJ2-7; size: -; V: TRBV19; D: TRBD1; CDR3: CASSKVGTGQHEQYF; DNA: TGTGCCAGTAGTAAGGTTGGGACAGGGCAACACGAGCAGTACTTC
J: TRBJ1-5; size: -; V: TRBV19; D: -; CDR3: CASRYSNQPQHF; DNA: TGTGCCAGTAGATATAGCAATCAGCCCCAGCATTTT
J: TRBJ1-6; size: -; V: TRBV5-4; D: TRBD1; CDR3: CASSLAGGNSPLHF; DNA: TGTGCCAGCAGCTTGGCAGGGGGAAATTCACCCCTCCACTTT
J: TRBJ1-5; size: once; V: TRBV6-1; D: -; CDR3: CASSESATGFQPQHF; DNA: TGTGCCAGCAGTGAATCGGCAACGGGGTTCCAGCCCCAGCATTTT